Shown below are 23 T cell receptor beta chains from a single sample sequenced in a study of blood T cell repertoires in COVID-19 (dated by TCRdb to between 2020 and 2021). Libraries were prepared through the immunoSEQ multiplex PCR assay. The table comes from immuneACCESS by way of TCRdb, which keeps in-frame sequences with V and J called. Part of the clones is missing from these tables; in studies checked, under half for an unresolved V gene and the rest for unknown reasons. This sample gives some 50,000 clones in total; around 87% of them show up just once. The ten biggest clones cover 4% of the sample. Material for sequencing was peripheral blood. All receptors derive from a man aged 45 to 65 with acute or convalescent COVID-19.

The chain couples TRBV28 to TRBJ1-1; 9 bases align to TRBD1. V lost 6 bases to trimming and J lost 5 bases; unmatched junction nucleotides: 7. The V gene's germline CDR1 is MDHEN and CDR2 SYDVKM. The CDR3 has 14 amino acids. CDR3 region: CASRPTGGATEAFF. DNA for the CDR3: TGTGCCAGCAGGCCAACAGGGGGCGCAACTGAAGCTTTCTTT.

V and J are TRBV2 and TRBJ2-5; tentatively, D is TRBD2 (6 bases). CDR1 SNHLY and CDR2 FYNNEI come from the germline V gene. The CDR3 has 13 residues. Trimming took off 8 bases at V and 3 bases at J, with 13 bases between the two ends. CDR3 nucleotide sequence: TGTGCCAGCCACCGGGAGTCTAAAGAGACCCAGTACTTC. Translating gives CASHRESKETQYF.

This clone occurred a few times. V usage is TRBV12-5 and J usage is TRBJ2-1; 11 nucleotides match TRBD2. Germline V gives CDR1 LGHNT, CDR2 FRNRAP. The CDR3 covers 15 residues. Trimming removed 7 bases from V and 2 bases from J; junction bases left unmatched: 4. CDR3 bases: TGTGCTAGTGCTAGCGGGGGGATCGCCTACAATGAGCAGTTCTTC. It encodes CASASGGIAYNEQFF.

This clone has more than one count but fewer than ten. J is TRBJ2-3 and V is TRBV11-3; the D gene is possibly TRBD1 (5 bases). Germline assignment: CDR1 SGHNT and CDR2 YENEEA. V was cut by 5 bases and J by 8 bases, with 14 bases left in between. This CDR3 has 13 amino acids. The CDR3 nucleotides are TGTGCCAGCAGCCCCCAGCAGGGTGTTACGCAGTATTTT. It specifies CASSPQQGVTQYF.

The rearrangement links TRBV2 to TRBJ1-6, with 9 bases lining up with TRBD1. CDR3 length equals 16 residues. After removal of 3 bases from V and 5 bases from J, the junction contained 5 bases not matched to a gene. Germline V gene lookup returns CDR1 SNHLY and CDR2 FYNNEI. The CDR3 protein is CASSDRGTGHNSPLHF. The CDR3, as DNA: TGTGCCAGCAGTGATAGGGGGACAGGGCATAATTCACCCCTCCACTTT.

This chain links TRBV10-3 with TRBJ2-3, with D perhaps TRBD1 (5 bases). Germline CDR1 and CDR2: ENHRY and SYGVKD. V was cut by 2 bases and J by 1 base, with 16 bases left in between. This CDR3 spans 17 amino acids. The CDR3 DNA sequence: TGTGCCATCAGTGAGCCCGTAGGTCTCAGGGGCACAGATACGCAGTATTTT. It specifies CAISEPVGLRGTDTQYF.

The rearrangement links TRBV5-1 to TRBJ2-7; maybe TRBD1 (6 bases). The CDR3 totals 13 residues. The germline V gene encodes CDR1 SGHRS and CDR2 YFSETQ. V lost 7 bases to trimming and J lost 2 bases, with 13 bases between them. Here the CDR3 reads CASSKTGPYEQYF. DNA of the CDR3: TGCGCCAGCTCCAAGACAGGACCCTACGAGCAGTACTTC.

The chain uses TRBV7-3 and TRBJ2-1, with TRBD2 matching over 12 bases. V shed 5 bases and J 3 bases; nucleotides not matched to a gene: 2. This CDR3 region has 15 residues. Germline V gives CDR1 SGHTA, CDR2 FQGTGA. The CDR3 DNA reads TGTGCCAGCAGCAAGACTAGCGGGGGCTACAATGAGCAGTTCTTC. The encoded protein is CASSKTSGGYNEQFF.

For the CDR3, the DNA is TGTGCCAGCAGCCCCAGAGGAGGGTGGACTGAAGCTTTCTTT. Translating gives CASSPRGGWTEAFF. V is TRBV3-1 (or the pseudogene TRBV3-2) and J is TRBJ1-1; D not resolved. Germline V CDR1 and CDR2: LGHDT, YNNKEL (reference sequence). This CDR3 contains 14 residues. Trimming cost V 4 bases and J 5 bases, with 14 bases left between them.

This clone was counted a few times. In DNA, the CDR3 is TGTGCCGCCGAGGGGACAGGAACGTACGAGCAGTACTTC. This gives the protein CAAEGTGTYEQYF. The chain is built from TRBV7-9 and TRBJ2-7, with TRBD1 matching over 8 bases. In germline, CDR1 is SEHNR, CDR2 FQNEAQ (reference sequence). This CDR3 spans 13 amino acids. V lost 11 bases to trimming and J lost 4 bases; unmatched junction nucleotides: 10. Full variable domain (remainder filled in from reference TRBV7-9 and TRBJ2-7): DTGVSQNPRHKITKRGQNVTFRCDPISEHNRLYWYRQTLGQGPEFLTYFQNEAQLEKSRLLSDRFSAERPKGSFSTLEIQRTEQGDSAMYLCAAEGTGTYEQYFGPGTRLTVT.

The gene calls are TRBV6-1 and TRBJ2-7; 10 bases are a match to TRBD1. The germline gives CDR1 MNHNS, CDR2 SASEGT. The CDR3 is made up of 15 amino acids. Germline trimming cut 3 bases from V and 3 bases from J; bases unmatched to any gene: 5. This CDR3 reads CASSESGQGIYEQYF. The CDR3, as DNA: TGTGCCAGCAGTGAGTCGGGACAGGGGATCTACGAGCAGTACTTC.

The V gene is TRBV2, the J gene TRBJ2-5; 13 bases agree with TRBD2. The V and J ends lost 4 bases and 2 bases, in that order; junction bases with no gene match: 16. Germline loops: CDR1 SNHLY, CDR2 FYNNEI. The CDR3 totals 20 residues. CDR3 bases: TGTGCCAGCAGTGTCCCGACTAGCGGGGGGCAGAACTACAATCAAGAGACCCAGTACTTC. It is translated as CASSVPTSGGQNYNQETQYF.

This clone was detected once. The chain uses TRBV7-3 and TRBJ1-1, with D maybe TRBD1 (6 bases). V lost 0 bases and J 1 base, leaving 12 bases between the germline ends. Germline V gene data show CDR1 as SGHTA and CDR2 as FQGTGA. The CDR3 sequence is 16 residues long. CDR3 amino acids: CASSLTARGRNTEAFF. CDR3 DNA sequence: TGTGCCAGCAGCTTAACGGCCAGGGGCCGGAACACTGAAGCTTTCTTT.

This chain connects TRBV6-6 to TRBJ1-6, with D possibly matching TRBD1 (6 bases). V lost 8 bases, J lost 8 bases, and 19 bases lay in between. There are 15 residues in the CDR3. Germline V lookup: CDR1 MNHNY, CDR2 SVGAGI (reference sequence). CDR3 region: CASVRGATPDSPLHF. The CDR3 bases are TGTGCCAGCGTCCGGGGGGCCACTCCCGATTCACCCCTCCACTTT.

The CDR3 loop reads CASTRATRDEQYF. The CDR3 DNA sequence: TGCGCCAGCACACGGGCCACGCGGGACGAGCAGTACTTC. The chain couples TRBV5-1 to TRBJ2-7, with D maybe TRBD2 (5 bases). Germline lookup yields CDR1 SGHRS and CDR2 YFSETQ. The CDR3 length is 13 residues. The V and J ends lost 6 bases and 5 bases respectively, with 15 bases between them.

The rearrangement joins TRBV19 to TRBJ1-3; D is perhaps TRBD1 (5 bases). CDR3 length equals 18 residues. Trimming shortened V by 7 bases and J by 3 bases, and 25 bases separated the two germline ends. Germline V gene sequence: CDR1 LNHDA, CDR2 SQIVND (reference sequence). In nucleotides, the CDR3 is TGTGCCAGTACCCCTTTCGGGGGGTCGGGTCCTTTTGGAAACACCATATATTTT. It yields the protein CASTPFGGSGPFGNTIYF.

The sample holds a few counts of this clone. This chain connects TRBV5-1 to TRBJ2-7, with D maybe TRBD1 (6 bases). Germline CDR1 and CDR2: SGHRS and YFSETQ. The CDR3 length is 17 residues. The V gene lost 4 bases and the J gene lost 0 bases, with 20 bases spanning the gap. The chain's CDR3 is CASSRDIVLGGSYEQYF. CDR3 in DNA: TGCGCCAGCAGCCGGGACATCGTCCTCGGAGGCTCCTACGAGCAGTACTTC.

This clone was detected only once. No conserved phenylalanine or tryptophan ends this CDR3, so it is likely a read error. The limits of the CDR3 on the DNA are not certain, so only TCRdb's listed CDR3 is given. V is TRBV28 and J is TRBJ1-1; the tabulated D call, TRBD1, remains unverified against the DNA. Per the germline V gene, CDR1 is MDHEN and CDR2 is SYDVKM. Ends included, the CDR3 has 16 residues. CDR3 protein: CASSFPRGQAERRMLL.

J is TRBJ1-2 and V is TRBV9, with D perhaps TRBD1 (5 bases). Trimming left V 0 bases short and J 1 base short, with 10 bases between. From germline, CDR1 is SGDLS and CDR2 YYNGEE. The CDR3 covers 15 residues. The CDR3 loop reads CASSVEGLDNYGYTF. CDR3 DNA sequence: TGTGCCAGCAGCGTAGAGGGGCTGGATAACTATGGCTACACCTTC.

This chain joins TRBV6-1 and TRBJ2-2; D gene unclear. The CDR3 extends over 16 amino acids. Germline lookup yields CDR1 MNHNS and CDR2 SASEGT. V gave up 0 bases and J gave up 2 bases, with 10 bases separating them. CDR3 loop: CASSEAYSGNTGELFF. The CDR3 DNA follows: TGTGCCAGCAGTGAAGCATACAGTGGAAACACCGGGGAGCTGTTTTTT.

The chain couples TRBV7-9 to TRBJ2-5, with 10 nucleotides matching TRBD2. Losses at the gene ends were 2 bases for V and 1 base for J; bases not matched to a gene: 1. Germline-derived CDR1 and CDR2 are SEHNR and FQNEAQ (reference sequence). CDR3 length: 15 amino acids. The CDR3 DNA reads as TGTGCCAGCAGCTTAACTAGCGGGGCCCAAGAGACCCAGTACTTC. Translated, it gives CASSLTSGAQETQYF.

This clone was observed a few times. This chain uses TRBV19 with TRBJ1-1; D ambiguous. CDR3 length equals 13 residues. Germline CDR1 is LNHDA and CDR2 is SQIVND (reference sequence). V was cut by 4 bases and J by 1 base, with 7 bases left in between. The CDR3 DNA is TGTGCCAGTAGTAGGGCCTCGAACACTGAAGCTTTCTTT. This gives the protein CASSRASNTEAFF.

The chain carries TRBV10-3 and TRBJ2-7; TRBD1 aligns across 8 bases. Trimming at V came to 6 bases and at J to 3 bases, leaving 7 bases not matched to a gene. CDR3 length equals 14 residues. Germline V gene sequence: CDR1 ENHRY, CDR2 SYGVKD. The CDR3 spells CAIRTTGEVYEQYF. CDR3 DNA: TGTGCCATCAGAACGACAGGGGAGGTCTACGAGCAGTACTTC.